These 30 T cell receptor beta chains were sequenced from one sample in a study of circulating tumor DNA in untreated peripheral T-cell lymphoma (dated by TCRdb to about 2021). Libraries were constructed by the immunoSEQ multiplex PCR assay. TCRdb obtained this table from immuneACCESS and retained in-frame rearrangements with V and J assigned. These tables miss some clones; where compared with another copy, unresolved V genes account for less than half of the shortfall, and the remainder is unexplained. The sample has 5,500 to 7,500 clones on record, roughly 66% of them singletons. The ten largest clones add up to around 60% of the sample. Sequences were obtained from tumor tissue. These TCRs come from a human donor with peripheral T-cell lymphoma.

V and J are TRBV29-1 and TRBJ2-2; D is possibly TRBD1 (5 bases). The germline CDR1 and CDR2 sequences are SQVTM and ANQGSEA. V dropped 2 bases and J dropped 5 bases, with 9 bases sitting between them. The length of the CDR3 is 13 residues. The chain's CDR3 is CSVETRVTGELFF. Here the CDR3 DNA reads TGCAGCGTTGAAACCAGGGTGACCGGGGAGCTGTTTTTT.

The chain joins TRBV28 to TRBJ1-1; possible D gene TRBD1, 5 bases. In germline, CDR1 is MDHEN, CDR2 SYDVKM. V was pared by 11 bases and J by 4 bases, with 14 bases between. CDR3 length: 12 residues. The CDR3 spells CACQGKGTEAFF. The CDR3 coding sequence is TGTGCCTGCCAGGGTAAGGGCACTGAAGCTTTCTTT.

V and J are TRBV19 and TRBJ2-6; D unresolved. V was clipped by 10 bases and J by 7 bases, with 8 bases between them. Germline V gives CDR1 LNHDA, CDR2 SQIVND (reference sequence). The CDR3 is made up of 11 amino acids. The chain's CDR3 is CATSEANVLTF. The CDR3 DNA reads TGTGCCACTTCCGAAGCCAACGTCCTGACTTTC. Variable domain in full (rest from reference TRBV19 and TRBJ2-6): DGGITQSPKYLFRKEGQNVTLSCEQNLNHDAMYWYRQDPGQGLRLIYYSQIVNDFQKGDIAEGYSVSREKKESFPLTVTSAQKNPTAFYLCATSEANVLTFGAGSRLTVL.

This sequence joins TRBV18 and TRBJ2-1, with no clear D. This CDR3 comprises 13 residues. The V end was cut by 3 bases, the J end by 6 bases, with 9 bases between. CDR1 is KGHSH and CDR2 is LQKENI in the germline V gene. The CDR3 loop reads CASSPGSINEQFF. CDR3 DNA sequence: TGTGCCAGCTCACCCGGCTCTATCAATGAGCAGTTCTTC.

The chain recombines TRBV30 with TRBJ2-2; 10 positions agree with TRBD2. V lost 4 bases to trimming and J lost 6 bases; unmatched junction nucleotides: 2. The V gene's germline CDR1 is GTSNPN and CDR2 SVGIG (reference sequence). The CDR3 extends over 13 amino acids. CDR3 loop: CAWILAGSGELFF. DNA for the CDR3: TGTGCCTGGATACTAGCGGGATCCGGGGAGCTGTTTTTT.

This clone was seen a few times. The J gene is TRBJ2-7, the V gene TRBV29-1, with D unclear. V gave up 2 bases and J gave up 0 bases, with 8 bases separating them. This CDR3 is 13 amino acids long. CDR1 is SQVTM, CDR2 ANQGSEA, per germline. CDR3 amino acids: CSVEHLDSYEQYF. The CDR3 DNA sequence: TGCAGCGTTGAACACCTGGACTCCTACGAGCAGTACTTC.

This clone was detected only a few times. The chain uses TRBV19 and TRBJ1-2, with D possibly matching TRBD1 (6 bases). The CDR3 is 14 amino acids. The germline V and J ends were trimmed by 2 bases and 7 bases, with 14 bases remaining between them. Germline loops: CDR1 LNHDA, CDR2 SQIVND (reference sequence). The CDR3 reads CASSISPGRGGYTF. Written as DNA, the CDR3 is TGTGCCAGTAGTATATCCCCGGGCAGGGGTGGCTACACCTTC. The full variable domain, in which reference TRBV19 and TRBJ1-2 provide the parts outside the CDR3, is DGGITQSPKYLFRKEGQNVTLSCEQNLNHDAMYWYRQDPGQGLRLIYYSQIVNDFQKGDIAEGYSVSREKKESFPLTVTSAQKNPTAFYLCASSISPGRGGYTFGSGTRLTVV.

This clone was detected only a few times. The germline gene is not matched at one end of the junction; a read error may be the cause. In DNA form, the CDR3 reads TGCGCCAGCAATGAGGGGACAGGGGGCGTTAACGACGAGCAGTACTTC. The encoded protein is CASNEGTGGVNDEQYF. The V and J genes are TRBV10-2 and TRBJ2-7, with 12 bases matching TRBD1. The length of the CDR3 is 16 residues. Germline-derived CDR1 and CDR2 are WSHSY and SAAADI.

The CDR3 here is CASSLSSQGAGGYTF. The DNA for the CDR3 is TGTGCCAGCAGTTTATCTTCCCAGGGGGCCGGTGGCTACACCTTC. This rearrangement joins TRBV28 to TRBJ1-2; 8 positions agree with TRBD1. The germline V gene has CDR1 MDHEN and CDR2 SYDVKM. The CDR3 spans 15 residues. V shed 1 base and J 7 bases; nucleotides not matched to a gene: 8.

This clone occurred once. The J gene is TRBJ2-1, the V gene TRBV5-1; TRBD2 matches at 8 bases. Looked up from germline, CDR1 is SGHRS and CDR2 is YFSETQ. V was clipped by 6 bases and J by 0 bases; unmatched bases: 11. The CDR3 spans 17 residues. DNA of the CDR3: TGCGCCAGCAAGGTCGGGGGCGGGACTAGCTCCTACAATGAGCAGTTCTTC. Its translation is CASKVGGGTSSYNEQFF.

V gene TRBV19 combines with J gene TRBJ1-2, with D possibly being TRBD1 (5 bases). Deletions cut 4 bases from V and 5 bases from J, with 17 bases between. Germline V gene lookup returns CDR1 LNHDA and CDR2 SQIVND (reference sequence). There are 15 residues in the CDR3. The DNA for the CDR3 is TGTGCCAGTAGTACCCCCCGGGAGGGGATATATGGCTACACCTTC. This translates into CASSTPREGIYGYTF.

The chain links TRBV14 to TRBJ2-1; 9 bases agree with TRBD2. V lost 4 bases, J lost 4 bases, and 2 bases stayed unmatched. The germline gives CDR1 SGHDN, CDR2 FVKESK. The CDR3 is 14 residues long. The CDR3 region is CASSLAGAYNEQFF. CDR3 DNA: TGTGCCAGCAGCCTAGCGGGAGCTTACAATGAGCAGTTCTTC.

CDR3: CASSSISPGGTNTQYF. The CDR3 nucleotides read TGTGCCAGCAGCTCCATCTCACCGGGGGGGACAAATACGCAGTATTTT. The chain is built from TRBV7-8 and TRBJ2-3; 8 nucleotides match TRBD2. From germline, CDR1 is SGHVS and CDR2 FQNEAQ. CDR3 length: 16 amino acids. J lost 7 bases, V lost 4 bases, and 13 bases had no gene match.

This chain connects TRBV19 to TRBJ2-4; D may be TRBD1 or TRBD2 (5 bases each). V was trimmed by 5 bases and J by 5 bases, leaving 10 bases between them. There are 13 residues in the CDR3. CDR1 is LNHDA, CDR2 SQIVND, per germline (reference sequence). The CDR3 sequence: CASSPGTENIQYF. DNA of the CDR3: TGTGCCAGTAGTCCCGGGACGGAAAACATTCAGTACTTC.

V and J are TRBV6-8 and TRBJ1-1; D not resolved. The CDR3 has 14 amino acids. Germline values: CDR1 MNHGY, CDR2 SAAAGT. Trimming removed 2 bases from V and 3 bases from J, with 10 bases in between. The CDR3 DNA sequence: TGTGCCAGCAGTTACACAACTGGGGACACTGAAGCTTTCTTT. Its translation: CASSYTTGDTEAFF.

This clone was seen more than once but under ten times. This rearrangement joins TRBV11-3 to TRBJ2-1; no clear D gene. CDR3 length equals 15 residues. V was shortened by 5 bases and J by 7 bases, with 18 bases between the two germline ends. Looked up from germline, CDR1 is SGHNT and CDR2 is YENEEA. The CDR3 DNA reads TGTGCCAGCAGCCAAGCTCCCCTGGTTGGAAATGAGCAGTTCTTC. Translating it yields CASSQAPLVGNEQFF.

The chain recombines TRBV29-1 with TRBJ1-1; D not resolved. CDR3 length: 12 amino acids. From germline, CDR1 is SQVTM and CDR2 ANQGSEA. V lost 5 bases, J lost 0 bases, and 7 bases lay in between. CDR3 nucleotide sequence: TGCAGCGTTAAAATTCTGAACACTGAAGCTTTCTTT. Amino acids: CSVKILNTEAFF. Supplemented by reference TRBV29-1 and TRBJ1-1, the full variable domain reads SAVISQKPSRDICQRGTSLTIQCQVDSQVTMMFWYRQQPGQSLTLIATANQGSEATYESGFVIDKFPISRPNLTFSTLTVSNMSPEDSSIYLCSVKILNTEAFFGQGTRLTVV.

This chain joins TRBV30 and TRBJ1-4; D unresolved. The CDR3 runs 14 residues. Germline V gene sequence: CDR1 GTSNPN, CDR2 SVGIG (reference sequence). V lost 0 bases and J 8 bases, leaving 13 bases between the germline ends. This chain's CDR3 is CAWSVVGVREKLFF. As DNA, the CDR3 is TGTGCCTGGAGTGTAGTCGGAGTAAGGGAAAAACTGTTTTTT.

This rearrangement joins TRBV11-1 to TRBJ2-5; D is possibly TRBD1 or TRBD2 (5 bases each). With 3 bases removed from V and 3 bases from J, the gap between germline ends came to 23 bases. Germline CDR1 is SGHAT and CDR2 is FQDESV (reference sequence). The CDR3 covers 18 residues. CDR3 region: CASSLERSQARGEETQYF. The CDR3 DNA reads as TGTGCCAGCAGCTTGGAAAGAAGTCAGGCGAGGGGCGAAGAGACCCAGTACTTC.

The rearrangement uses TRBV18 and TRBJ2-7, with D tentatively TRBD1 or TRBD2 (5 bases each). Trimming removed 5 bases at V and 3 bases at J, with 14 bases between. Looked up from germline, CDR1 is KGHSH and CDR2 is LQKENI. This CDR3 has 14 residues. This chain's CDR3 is CASSTGRGDYEQYF. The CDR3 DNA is TGTGCCAGCTCAACGGGCCGAGGGGACTACGAGCAGTACTTC.

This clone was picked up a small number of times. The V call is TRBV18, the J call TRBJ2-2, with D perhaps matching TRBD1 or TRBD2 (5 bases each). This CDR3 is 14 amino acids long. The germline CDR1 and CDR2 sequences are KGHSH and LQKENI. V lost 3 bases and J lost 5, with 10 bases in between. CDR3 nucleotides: TGTGCCAGCTCACCGGGGACGTTGACCGGGGAGCTGTTTTTT. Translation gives CASSPGTLTGELFF. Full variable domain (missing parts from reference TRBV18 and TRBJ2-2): NAGVMQNPRHLVRRRGQEARLRCSPMKGHSHVYWYRQLPEEGLKFMVYLQKENIIDESGMPKERFSAEFPKEGPSILRIQQVVRGDSAAYFCASSPGTLTGELFFGEGSRLTVL.

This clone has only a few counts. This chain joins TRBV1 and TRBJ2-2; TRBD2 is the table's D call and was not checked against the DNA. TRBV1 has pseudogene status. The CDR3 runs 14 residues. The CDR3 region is CASSQGLASGELFF. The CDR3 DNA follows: TGCGCCAGCAGCCAAGGGCTAGCGTCCGGGGAGCTGTTTTTT.

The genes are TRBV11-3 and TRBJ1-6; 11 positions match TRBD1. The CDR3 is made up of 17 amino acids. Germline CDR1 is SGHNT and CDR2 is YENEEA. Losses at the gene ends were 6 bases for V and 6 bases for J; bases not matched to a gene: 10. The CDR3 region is CASRTGQGAPANSPLHF. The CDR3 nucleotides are TGTGCCAGCAGAACCGGACAGGGGGCGCCCGCTAATTCACCCCTCCACTTT.

CDR3 protein: CAGQRLGGPGDTQYF. The CDR3 coding sequence is TGTGCCGGCCAGCGTCTGGGAGGGCCTGGAGATACGCAGTATTTT. The genes are TRBV2 and TRBJ2-3, with TRBD2 matching over 7 bases. CDR1 is SNHLY, CDR2 FYNNEI, per germline. V was pared by 11 bases and J by 5 bases, with 16 bases of the junction left unmatched. The CDR3 spans 15 residues.

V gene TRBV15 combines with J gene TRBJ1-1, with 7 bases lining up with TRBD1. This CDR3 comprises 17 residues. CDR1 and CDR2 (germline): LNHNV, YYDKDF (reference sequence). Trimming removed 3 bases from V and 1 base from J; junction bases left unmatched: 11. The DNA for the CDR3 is TGTGCCACCAGCAGGACAGGGAGGGTTGAAAGGAACACTGAAGCTTTCTTT. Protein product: CATSRTGRVERNTEAFF.

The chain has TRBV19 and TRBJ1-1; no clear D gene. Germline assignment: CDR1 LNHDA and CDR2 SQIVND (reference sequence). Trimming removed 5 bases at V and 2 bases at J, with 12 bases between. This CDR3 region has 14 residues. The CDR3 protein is CASSLYDGNTEAFF. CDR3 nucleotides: TGTGCCAGTAGTCTTTACGATGGAAACACTGAAGCTTTCTTT. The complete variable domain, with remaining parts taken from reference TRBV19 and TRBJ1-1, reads DGGITQSPKYLFRKEGQNVTLSCEQNLNHDAMYWYRQDPGQGLRLIYYSQIVNDFQKGDIAEGYSVSREKKESFPLTVTSAQKNPTAFYLCASSLYDGNTEAFFGQGTRLTVV.

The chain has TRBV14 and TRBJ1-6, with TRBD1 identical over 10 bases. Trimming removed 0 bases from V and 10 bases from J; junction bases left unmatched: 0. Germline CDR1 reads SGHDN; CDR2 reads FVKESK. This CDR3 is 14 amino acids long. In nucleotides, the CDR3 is TGTGCCAGCAGCCAAGAGACAGGGGGCTCACCCCTCCACTTT. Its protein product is CASSQETGGSPLHF.

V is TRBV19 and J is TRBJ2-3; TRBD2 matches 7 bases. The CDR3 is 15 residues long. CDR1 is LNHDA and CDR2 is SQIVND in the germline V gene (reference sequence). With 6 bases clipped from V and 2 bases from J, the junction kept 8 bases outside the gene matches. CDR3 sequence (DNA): TGTGCCAGTAGGCTGTCCGCGGGAGCCACAGATACGCAGTATTTT. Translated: CASRLSAGATDTQYF.

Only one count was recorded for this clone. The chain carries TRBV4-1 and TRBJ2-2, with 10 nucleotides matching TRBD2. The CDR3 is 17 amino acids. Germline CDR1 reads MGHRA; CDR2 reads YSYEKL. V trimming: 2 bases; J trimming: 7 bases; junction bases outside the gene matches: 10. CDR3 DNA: TGCGCCAGCAGCCAATCAGGCGGGACTAGCGTCATCGGGGAGCTGTTTTTT. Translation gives CASSQSGGTSVIGELFF.

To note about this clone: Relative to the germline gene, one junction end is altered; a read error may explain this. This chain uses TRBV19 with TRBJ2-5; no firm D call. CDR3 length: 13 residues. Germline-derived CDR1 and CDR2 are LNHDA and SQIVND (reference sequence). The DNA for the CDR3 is TGTGCCAGTAGTATGGTAACTCAAGAAACCCAGTACTTC. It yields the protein CASSMVTQETQYF.